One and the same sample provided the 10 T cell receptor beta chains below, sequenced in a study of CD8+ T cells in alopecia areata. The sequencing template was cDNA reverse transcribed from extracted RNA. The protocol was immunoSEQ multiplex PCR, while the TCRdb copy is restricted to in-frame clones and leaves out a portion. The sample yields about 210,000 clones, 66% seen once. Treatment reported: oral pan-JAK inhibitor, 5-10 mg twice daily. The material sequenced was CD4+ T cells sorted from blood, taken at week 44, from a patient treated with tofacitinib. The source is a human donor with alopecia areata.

CDR3 amino acids: CAITRGSGNTIYF. For the CDR3, the DNA is TGTGCCATCACCCGCGGATCTGGAAACACCATATATTTT. V usage is TRBV10-3 and J usage is TRBJ1-3; the D is unclear. In germline, CDR1 is ENHRY, CDR2 SYGVKD. The CDR3 has 13 residues. The V end lost 7 bases, the J end lost 1 base, and 8 bases lay between the germline ends.

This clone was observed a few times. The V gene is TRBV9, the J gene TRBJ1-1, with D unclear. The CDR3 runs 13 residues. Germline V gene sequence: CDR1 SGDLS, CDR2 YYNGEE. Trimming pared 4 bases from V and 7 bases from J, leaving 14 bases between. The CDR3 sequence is CASSPGPFDEAFF. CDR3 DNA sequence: TGTGCCAGCAGCCCAGGACCGTTTGATGAAGCTTTCTTT.

The CDR3 DNA follows: TGCAGCGTTCATACAGGGGGGCATGGCTACACCTTC. This codes for CSVHTGGHGYTF. This chain uses TRBV29-1 with TRBJ1-2; 8 bases are shared with TRBD1. After removal of 5 bases from V and 6 bases from J, the junction contained 5 bases not matched to a gene. CDR3 length: 12 residues. The germline CDR1 and CDR2 sequences are SQVTM and ANQGSEA.

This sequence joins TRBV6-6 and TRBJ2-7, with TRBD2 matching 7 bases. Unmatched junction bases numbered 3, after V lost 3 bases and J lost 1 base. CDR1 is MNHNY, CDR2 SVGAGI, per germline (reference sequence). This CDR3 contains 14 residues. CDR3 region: CASSYGGGSYEQYF. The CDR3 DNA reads TGTGCCAGCAGTTATGGGGGGGGTTCCTACGAGCAGTACTTC.

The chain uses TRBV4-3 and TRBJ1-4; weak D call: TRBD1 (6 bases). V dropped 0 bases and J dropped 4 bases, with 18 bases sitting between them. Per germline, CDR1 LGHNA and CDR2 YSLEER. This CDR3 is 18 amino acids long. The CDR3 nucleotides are TGCGCCAGCAGCCAAGAGGAGTCCCGGACAGCTAGTAATGAAAAACTGTTTTTT. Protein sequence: CASSQEESRTASNEKLFF.

This CDR3 is CATSRGGDTQYF. CDR3 DNA sequence: TGTGCCACCAGCAGAGGTGGAGATACGCAGTATTTT. This chain connects TRBV15 to TRBJ2-3; D is uncertain. The CDR3 runs 12 residues. Germline V CDR1 and CDR2: LNHNV, YYDKDF (reference sequence). V was trimmed by 1 base and J by 5 bases, leaving 4 bases between them.

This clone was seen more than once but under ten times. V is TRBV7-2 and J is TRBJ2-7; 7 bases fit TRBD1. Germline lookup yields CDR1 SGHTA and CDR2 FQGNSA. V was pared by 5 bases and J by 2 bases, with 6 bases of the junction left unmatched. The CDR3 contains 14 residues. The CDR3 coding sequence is TGTGCCAGCAGCCGGGACAGTCTAGCCTACGAGCAGTACTTC. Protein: CASSRDSLAYEQYF.

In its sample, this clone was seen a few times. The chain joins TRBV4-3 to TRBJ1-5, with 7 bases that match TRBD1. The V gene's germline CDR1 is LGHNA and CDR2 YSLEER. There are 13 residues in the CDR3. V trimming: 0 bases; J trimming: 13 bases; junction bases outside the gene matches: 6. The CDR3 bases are TGCGCCAGCAGCCAAGAAAAGGACAGGTTGCAGCATTTT. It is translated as CASSQEKDRLQHF.

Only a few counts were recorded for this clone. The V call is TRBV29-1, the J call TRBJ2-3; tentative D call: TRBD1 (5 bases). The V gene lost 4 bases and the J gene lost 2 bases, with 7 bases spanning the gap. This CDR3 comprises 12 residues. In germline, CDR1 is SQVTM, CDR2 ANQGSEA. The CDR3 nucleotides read TGCAGCGTTGTCAGGGCCACAGATACGCAGTATTTT. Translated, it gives CSVVRATDTQYF.

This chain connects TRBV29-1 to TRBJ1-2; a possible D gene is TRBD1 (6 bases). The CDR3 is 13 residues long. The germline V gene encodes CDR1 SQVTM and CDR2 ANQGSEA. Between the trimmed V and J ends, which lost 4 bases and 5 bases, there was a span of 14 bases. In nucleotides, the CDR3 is TGCAGCGTTGGGTCAGGGACAATATATGGCTACACCTTC. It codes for CSVGSGTIYGYTF.